The 9 T cell receptor beta chains below come from one sample, sequenced in a study of blood T cell repertoires in COVID-19. Assay used: immunoSEQ multiplex PCR; TCRdb lists only in-frame clones, some missing. The table shows about 140,000 clones, with about four fifths occurring only once. The sequencing input was peripheral blood. All receptors come from a woman aged 60-75 years with acute or convalescent COVID-19.

The chain combines TRBV9 with TRBJ1-2, with 10 bases identical to TRBD1. Trimming took 4 bases from V and 4 from J; bases not matched to a gene: 10. This CDR3 is built from 16 residues. Per the germline V gene, CDR1 is SGDLS and CDR2 is YYNGEE. CDR3 sequence: CASSFRDRGYAYGYTF. The CDR3 DNA reads TGTGCCAGCAGCTTCCGGGACAGGGGATATGCCTATGGCTACACCTTC.

The chain recombines TRBV10-2 with TRBJ2-7; 9 nucleotides match TRBD1. The V gene's germline CDR1 is WSHSY and CDR2 SAAADI. V shed 6 bases, J shed 3 bases, and the junction held 9 bases outside the gene matches. CDR3 length equals 15 residues. CDR3 bases: TGCGCCAGCAGGGGACAGGGTGGGAGAGACTACGAGCAGTACTTC. Protein sequence: CASRGQGGRDYEQYF.

The chain recombines TRBV7-2 with TRBJ2-1; the match to TRBD2 covers 9 bases. CDR1 and CDR2 from the germline V gene are SGHTA and FQGNSA. CDR3 length: 16 amino acids. Trimming cost V 5 bases and J 4 bases; bases outside gene matches: 9. In nucleotides, the CDR3 is TGTGCCAGCAGCGTGGATGTAGCGGGAGCTTACAATGAGCAGTTCTTC. It translates to CASSVDVAGAYNEQFF.

This chain uses TRBV5-1 with TRBJ1-2, with D possibly matching TRBD1 (6 bases). The V gene lost 4 bases and the J gene lost 4 bases, with 23 bases spanning the gap. Per the germline V gene, CDR1 is SGHRS and CDR2 is YFSETQ. The CDR3 totals 17 residues. CDR3: CASSPIPGHDDLYGYTF. The CDR3 DNA sequence: TGCGCCAGCAGCCCGATCCCGGGACATGATGACCTCTATGGCTACACCTTC.

CDR3 sequence: CASSQVLAGGYAHEQYF. CDR3 DNA sequence: TGCGCCAGCAGCCAAGTACTAGCGGGAGGTTACGCCCACGAGCAGTACTTC. This rearrangement joins TRBV4-3 to TRBJ2-7, with 12 bases matching TRBD2. CDR1 is LGHNA and CDR2 is YSLEER in the germline V gene. After removal of 1 base from V and 5 bases from J, the junction contained 9 bases not matched to a gene. The CDR3 sequence is 17 residues long.

V gene TRBV28 combines with J gene TRBJ2-1; weak D call: TRBD2 (6 bases). In germline, CDR1 is MDHEN, CDR2 SYDVKM. The CDR3 is 18 amino acids. Trimming took 6 bases from V and 3 from J, leaving 24 bases between them. The CDR3 region has the DNA TGTGCCAGCAGCACGGGAGCAGTAGAGATCCTACACTACAATGAGCAGTTCTTC. It yields the protein CASSTGAVEILHYNEQFF.

The chain couples TRBV28 to TRBJ2-7, with TRBD2 identical over 10 bases. From germline, CDR1 is MDHEN and CDR2 SYDVKM. V gave up 2 bases and J gave up 2 bases; unmatched junction bases: 3. The CDR3 contains 15 residues. The CDR3 DNA reads TGTGCCAGCAGTTTAAGGGGACTAGCGACCTACGAGCAGTACTTC. Its protein is CASSLRGLATYEQYF.

In the case of this clone: One end of the junction does not line up with germline, which may come from a read error. The V and J genes are TRBV23-1 and TRBJ2-7; the D is unclear. TRBV23-1 is an ORF, with its function uncertain. The CDR3 spans 12 residues. The CDR3 DNA reads as TGCGCCAGCAGTCTTCCCACCTACGGGCAGTACTTC. Amino acids: CASSLPTYGQYF.

This clone has more than one count but fewer than ten. The rearrangement links TRBV6-2 or TRBV6-3 to TRBJ1-1; 10 nucleotides align to TRBD1. Germline CDR1 and CDR2: MNHEY and SVGEGT. V shed 6 bases and J 4 bases; nucleotides not matched to a gene: 11. The CDR3 length is 16 residues. The CDR3 loop reads CASSRRDRGGSTEAFF. The CDR3 DNA sequence: TGTGCCAGCAGCCGCCGGGACAGGGGTGGAAGCACTGAAGCTTTCTTT.